These T cell receptor beta chains were read from a single sample in a study of blood T cell repertoires in COVID-19. Sequencing was performed with immunoSEQ multiplex PCR; in TCRdb, only in-frame clones are kept and a portion is missing. The repertoire holds roughly 380,000 clones, approximately 89% seen once, with 3.9% in the top ten. The material sequenced was peripheral blood. All receptors come from a woman aged 55-70 years with COVID-19, enrolled during active disease. CDR3s include the opening cysteine and the closing phenylalanine or tryptophan. Clone sizes are given selectively: once, few, many, or a class where the clone is expanded.

CDR3	V	J	size
CASSTGTSSNQPQHF	TRBV6-5	TRBJ1-5	-
CATSDHPGQLLWDGELFF	TRBV24-1	TRBJ2-2	-
CASSLVKLLYNEQFF	TRBV7-2	TRBJ2-1	-
CASSYIPGGKVNTEAFF	TRBV28	TRBJ1-1	-
CASSPSLMRAQETQYF	TRBV7-6	TRBJ2-5	-
CASSHEGQGLSSYEQYF	TRBV4-1	TRBJ2-7	once
CASSFEGARGYTF	TRBV7-3	TRBJ1-2	-
CASSEAGGFNEKLFF	TRBV2	TRBJ1-4	-
CASRYTGNQPQHF	TRBV6-5	TRBJ1-5	-
CASSISGGPSGDTQYF	TRBV7-2	TRBJ2-3	once
CASSEAWQGANTIYF	TRBV6-1	TRBJ1-3	-
CASSLTGDRGLDEQFF	TRBV7-3	TRBJ2-1	-
CASSDREFSEQYF	TRBV19	TRBJ2-7	-
CSVPDWEGTIYF	TRBV29-1	TRBJ1-3	-
CASSLAGEGHHEQYF	TRBV7-9	TRBJ2-7	-
CASSQGGTGDTEAFF	TRBV4-1	TRBJ1-1	-
CASSWTSGAPGELFF	TRBV11-2	TRBJ2-2	-
CASSYSNQPQHF	TRBV7-9	TRBJ1-5	-
CASSSWTRLNTEAFF	TRBV28	TRBJ1-1	once
CSALVETDTEAFF	TRBV29-1	TRBJ1-1	once
CASSVEAGGHYGYTF	TRBV9	TRBJ1-2	-
CASSLGVYGYTF	TRBV5-1	TRBJ1-2	-
CASSVNSLNTEAFF	TRBV9	TRBJ1-1	-
CASSGLSGNTIYF	TRBV14	TRBJ1-3	-
CASSKALQAGGYEQFF	TRBV21-1	TRBJ2-1	-
CASSIRVLPGNQPQHF	TRBV19	TRBJ1-5	-
CASSLTNEQFF	TRBV12-3/TRBV12-4	TRBJ2-1	once
CASSLGVAGHNEQFF	TRBV7-7	TRBJ2-1	-
CASSYRDYEQYF	TRBV2	TRBJ2-7	-
CASSMLRPGADGYTF	TRBV19	TRBJ1-2	-
CASSQEFSGEQFF	TRBV3-1/TRBV3-2	TRBJ2-1	-